This TCR beta chain was observed in a study of OX40 agonist ivuxolimab in advanced cancers. Study overall: Of mixed ages from about 23 to 85 and averaging roughly 64 years, the group was approximately 84% male.

Data came from immunoSEQ multiplex PCR; TCRdb stores just in-frame clones and leaves some out. The repertoire includes 35,000 to 40,000 clones, around 87% of them detected once, and roughly 32% sits in the top ten. The study's findings and limits: CD4+ and CD8+ blood T cells expanded clonally by week 6 at 0.1 to 3.0 mg/kg. On average, CD8+ T cells showed a greater number of expanded clones than CD4+.

Trimming cost V 6 bases and J 7 bases; bases outside gene matches: 7. The CDR3 is 14 residues long. Germline V gene lookup returns CDR1 SQVTM and CDR2 ANQGSEA. Concerning this clone itself: As yet, its antigen is unknown.

The material sequenced was CD4+ or CD8+ T cells sorted from blood, taken in a trial of the OX40 agonist ivuxolimab. The receptor's source is an adult with an advanced solid tumor such as melanoma, head and neck, liver or kidney cancer. V gene TRBV29-1 combines with J gene TRBJ2-1, with TRBD2 matching over 12 bases. CDR3 in amino acids: CSVPGLAGWNEQFF. In nucleotides, the CDR3 is TGCAGCGTGCCTGGACTAGCGGGATGGAATGAGCAGTTCTTC.